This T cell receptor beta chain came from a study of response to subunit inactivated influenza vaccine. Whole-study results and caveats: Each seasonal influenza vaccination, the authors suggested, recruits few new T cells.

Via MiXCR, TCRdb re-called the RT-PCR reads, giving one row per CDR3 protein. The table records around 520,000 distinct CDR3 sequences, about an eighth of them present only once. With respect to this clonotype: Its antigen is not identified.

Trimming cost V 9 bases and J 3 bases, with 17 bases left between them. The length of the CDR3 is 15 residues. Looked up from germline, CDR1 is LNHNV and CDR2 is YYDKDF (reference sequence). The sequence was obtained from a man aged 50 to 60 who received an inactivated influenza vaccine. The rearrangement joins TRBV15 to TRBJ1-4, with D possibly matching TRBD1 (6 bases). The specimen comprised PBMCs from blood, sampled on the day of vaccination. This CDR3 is CATQDRIRPNEKLFF. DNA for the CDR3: TGTGCCACGCAGGACAGAATTCGGCCTAATGAAAAACTGTTTTTT. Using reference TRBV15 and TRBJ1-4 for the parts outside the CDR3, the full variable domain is DAMVIQNPRYQVTQFGKPVTLSCSQTLNHNVMYWYQQKSSQAPKLLFHYYDKDFNNEADTPDNFQSRRPNTSFCFLDIRSPGLGDTAMYLCATQDRIRPNEKLFFGSGTQLSVL.